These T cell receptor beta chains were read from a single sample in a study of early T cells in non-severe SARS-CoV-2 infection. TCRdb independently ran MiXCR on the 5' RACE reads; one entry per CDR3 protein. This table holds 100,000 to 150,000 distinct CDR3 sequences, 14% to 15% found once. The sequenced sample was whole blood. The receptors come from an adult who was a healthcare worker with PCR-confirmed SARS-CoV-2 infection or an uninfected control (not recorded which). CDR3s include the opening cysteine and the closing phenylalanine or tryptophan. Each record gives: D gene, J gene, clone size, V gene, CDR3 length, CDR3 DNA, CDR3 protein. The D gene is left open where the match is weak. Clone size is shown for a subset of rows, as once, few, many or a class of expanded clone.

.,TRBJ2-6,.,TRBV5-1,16,TGCGCCAGCAGCCTCGGTCAGGTTACTGGGGCCAACGTCCTGACTTTC,CASSLGQVTGANVLTF
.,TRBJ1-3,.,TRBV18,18,TGTGCCAGCTCACCACCGATAATAGTCCGAGAATCTGGAAACACCATATATTTT,CASSPPIIVRESGNTIYF
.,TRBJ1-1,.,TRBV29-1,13,TGCAGCGTTGGGGGGACGTTGAACACTGAAGCTTTCTTT,CSVGGTLNTEAFF
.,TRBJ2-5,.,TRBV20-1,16,TGCAGTGCTAGAGTGCGGATAGGAGGAGTCCAAGAGACCCAGTACTTC,CSARVRIGGVQETQYF
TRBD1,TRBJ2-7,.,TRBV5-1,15,TGCGCCAGCAGCTTGGGGACAGGGGGCGCTGGCCAGCAGTACTTC,CASSLGTGGAGQQYF
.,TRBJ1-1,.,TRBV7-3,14,TGTGCCAGCAGCGATCGCAGGGGTAACACTGAAGCTTTCTTT,CASSDRRGNTEAFF
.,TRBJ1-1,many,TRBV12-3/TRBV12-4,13,TGTGCCAGCAGTTTACAGGGCGACACTGAAGCTTTCTTT,CASSLQGDTEAFF
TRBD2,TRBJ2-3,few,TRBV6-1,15,TGTGCCAGCAGTTCAACTAGCGGGGGGCGAGATACGCAGTATTTT,CASSSTSGGRDTQYF
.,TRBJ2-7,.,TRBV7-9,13,TGTGCCAGCAGCTTTCACGGCACCTACGAGCAGTACTTC,CASSFHGTYEQYF
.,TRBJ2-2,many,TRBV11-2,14,TGTGCCAGCAGCAGGACGAGGAACACCGGGGAGCTGTTTTTT,CASSRTRNTGELFF
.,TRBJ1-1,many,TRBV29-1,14,TGCAGCGTTGAAGTCGGGACGGCGAACACTGAAGCTTTCTTT,CSVEVGTANTEAFF
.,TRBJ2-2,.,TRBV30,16,TGTGCCTGGAGCAAAATGGGCATCTCGAACACCGGGGAGCTGTTTTTT,CAWSKMGISNTGELFF
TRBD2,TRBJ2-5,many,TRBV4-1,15,TGCGCCAGCAGCCAACTGACTAGCGGGGAAGAGACCCAGTACTTC,CASSQLTSGEETQYF
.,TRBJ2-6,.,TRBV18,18,TGTGCCAGCTCACCGTATGGGGGCGCCTCCTCTGGGGCCAACGTCCTGACTTTC,CASSPYGGASSGANVLTF
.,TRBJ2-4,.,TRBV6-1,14,TGTGCCAGCAGTGTAGGTGAGAGTAGCGGCATTCAGTACTTC,CASSVGESSGIQYF
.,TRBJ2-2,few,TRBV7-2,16,TGTGCCAGCAGCTTTCGCGGGGCTGGGAGGACCGGGGAGCTGTTTTTT,CASSFRGAGRTGELFF
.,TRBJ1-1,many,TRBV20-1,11,TGCAGTGCTAGAGTGCAAACTGAAGCTTTCTTT,CSARVQTEAFF
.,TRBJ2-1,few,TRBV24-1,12,TGTGCCACCAGTAACCTTTACAATGAGCAGTTCTTC,CATSNLYNEQFF
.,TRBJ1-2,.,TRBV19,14,TGTGCCAGTAGTATTCAGGGCACCGCTGGTGGCTACACCTTC,CASSIQGTAGGYTF
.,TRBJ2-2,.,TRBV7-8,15,TGTGCCAGCCGTGGGCAGGGGATCGACACCGGGGAGCTGTTTTTT,CASRGQGIDTGELFF